This T cell receptor beta chain was sequenced during a study of response to subunit inactivated influenza vaccine. TCRdb redid the calling of the RT-PCR reads with MiXCR, one entry per CDR3 protein. Among roughly 550,000 distinct CDR3 sequences listed, roughly 25% were seen once. This CDR3 has 15 residues. Trimming pared 3 bases from V and 6 bases from J, leaving 16 bases between. From germline, CDR1 is MNHEY and CDR2 SMNVEV (reference sequence). This sample also appeared in a second study, on T cells expressing NK-cell markers. That report adds: UMIs accompanied the 5'RACE template switching by which TCR beta cDNA was made.

The material sequenced was CD4+ T cells sorted from PBMCs, taken 12 days after vaccination. The sequence came from a man between 45 and 60 years old who received an inactivated influenza vaccine. The chain has TRBV27 and TRBJ2-3, with TRBD2 as a possible D gene (6 bases). CDR3 sequence reads: CASSFGRGRSDTQYF. The CDR3 DNA sequence: TGTGCCAGCAGTTTCGGACGGGGGAGGTCGGATACGCAGTATTTT.